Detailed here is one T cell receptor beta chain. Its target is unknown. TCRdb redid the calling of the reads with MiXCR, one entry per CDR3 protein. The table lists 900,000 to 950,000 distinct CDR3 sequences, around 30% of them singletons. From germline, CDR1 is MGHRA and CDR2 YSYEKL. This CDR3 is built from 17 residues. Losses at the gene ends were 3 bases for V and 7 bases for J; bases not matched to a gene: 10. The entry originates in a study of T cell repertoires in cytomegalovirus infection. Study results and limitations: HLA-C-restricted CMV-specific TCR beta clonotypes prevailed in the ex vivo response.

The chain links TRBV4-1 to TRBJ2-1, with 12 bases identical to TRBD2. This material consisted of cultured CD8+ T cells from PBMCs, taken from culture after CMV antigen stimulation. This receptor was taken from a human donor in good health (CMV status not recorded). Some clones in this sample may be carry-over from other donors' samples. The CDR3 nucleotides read TGCGCCAGCAGCCAGCTTCCAAGAGGACTAGCGGGGAATGAGCAGTTCTTC. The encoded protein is CASSQLPRGLAGNEQFF.